This T cell receptor (beta chain) is drawn from a study of shared clonotypes between healthy human individuals. Here immunoSEQ multiplex PCR was the method, and the copy in TCRdb shows in-frame clones only, minus some. The sample has about 1 million clones; around 74% are singletons. About this clone itself: The same CDR3 arises from other DNA sequences in this sample as well.

The CDR3 runs to 15 residues. CDR1 and CDR2 from the germline V gene are SNHLY and FYNNEI. V was cut by 6 bases and J by 4 bases, with 18 bases left in between. The clonotype originates from a man younger than 30 in good health. Sequenced: memory CD4+ T cells sorted from blood. This sample's subset: CD45RA-negative fraction. The rearrangement uses TRBV2 and TRBJ1-1; D gene unclear. The CDR3 nucleotides read TGTGCCAGCAGCCTTACAACTGGCGGCGGCACTGAAGCTTTCTTT. Its protein product is CASSLTTGGGTEAFF.